This TCR beta chain was identified in a study of T-cell reconstitution after alpha-beta-depleted transplantation in children. This clonotype showed up just a few times. Its antigen is currently unknown. Per the germline V gene, CDR1 is DFQATT and CDR2 is SNEGSKA (reference sequence). The CDR3 has 12 amino acids. The V end lost 1 base, the J end lost 5 bases, and 8 bases lay between the germline ends. Using unique molecular identifiers, the investigators prepared the TCRbeta library. TCRdb fed the PCR reads into MiXCR, producing one record per CDR3 protein. The sample records around 200,000 distinct CDR3 sequences, roughly a sixth being singletons. Regarding the study as a whole: Where some patients showed high TCRbeta diversity at day 60, it came from recipient T cells and thymic progenitors that had survived. Several hundred expanded graft clones reportedly were the source of alpha-beta T cells about two months after transplant. From newly produced T cells came most of the T-cell counts and diversity one year after transplant.

The source of this sequence is a male patient under 10 years old who had a stem cell transplant for acute lymphoblastic leukemia, so the T cells may come from the graft donor. Sample: PBMCs, mostly from graft donor cells, taken 360 days after TCRalphabeta/CD19-depleted stem cell transplant. The chain joins TRBV20-1 to TRBJ2-5; D is tentatively TRBD1 or TRBD2 (5 bases each). The CDR3 sequence: CSARGGAETQYF. DNA of the CDR3: TGCAGTGCTAGAGGAGGGGCGGAGACCCAGTACTTC.